Sequencing of this TCR beta chain was carried out in a study of blood T cell repertoires in COVID-19. Whole-study context: COVID-19 samples, acute and convalescent, were from the United States, Italy and Spain. T cells, B-cell-depleted T cells, or PBMCs supplied cDNA or gDNA.

In the original processing: The authors estimated nucleated cell counts from reference gene primer amplification. TCRdb's copy holds only in-frame clones and misses some; the assay was immunoSEQ multiplex PCR. V and J calls and clone size are those listed in that table; D and trimming were worked out from the DNA. Of 150,000 to 200,000 clones in the sample, approximately 85% were seen once. Per germline, CDR1 LNHDA and CDR2 SQIVND (reference sequence). The germline V and J ends were trimmed by 1 base and 0 bases, with 3 bases remaining between them. The CDR3 has 13 residues. The Seattle site enrolled patients during active infection and followed them longitudinally.

Sequenced material: peripheral blood. The receptor comes from a man at least 80 years old with COVID-19, enrolled during active disease. This chain links TRBV19 with TRBJ2-5; unclear D gene. In nucleotides, the CDR3 is TGTGCCAGTAGTATAGGGCACCAAGAGACCCAGTACTTC. It yields the protein CASSIGHQETQYF.